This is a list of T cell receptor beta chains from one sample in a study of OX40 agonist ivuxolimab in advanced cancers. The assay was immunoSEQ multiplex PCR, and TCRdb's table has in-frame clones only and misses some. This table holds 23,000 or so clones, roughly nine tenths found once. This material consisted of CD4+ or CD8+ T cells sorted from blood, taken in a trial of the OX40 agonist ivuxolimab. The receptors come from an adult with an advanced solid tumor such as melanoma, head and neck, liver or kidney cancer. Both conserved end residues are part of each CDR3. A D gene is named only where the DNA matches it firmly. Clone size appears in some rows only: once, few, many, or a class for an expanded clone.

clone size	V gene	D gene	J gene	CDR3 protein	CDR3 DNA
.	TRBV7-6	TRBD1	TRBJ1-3	CASSLGTGGGGNTIYF	TGTGCCAGCAGCTTAGGAACAGGGGGCGGTGGAAACACCATATATTTT
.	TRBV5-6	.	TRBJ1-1	CASSQDYGSNTEAFF	TGTGCCAGCAGCCAGGACTACGGCAGTAACACTGAAGCTTTCTTT
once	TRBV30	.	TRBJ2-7	CAWSVRGLVRREQYF	TGTGCCTGGAGTGTACGCGGGCTTGTCCGCCGCGAGCAGTACTTC
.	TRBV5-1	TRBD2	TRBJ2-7	CASSDSGGTSGSEQYF	TGCGCCAGCAGCGACTCAGGCGGGACTAGCGGGAGCGAGCAGTACTTC
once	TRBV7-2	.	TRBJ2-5	CASSLAGSVETQYF	TGTGCCAGCAGCTTAGCGGGGAGTGTGGAGACCCAGTACTTC
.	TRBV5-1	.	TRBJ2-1	CASSLAPAGNEQFF	TGCGCCAGCAGTTTGGCCCCAGCAGGGAATGAGCAGTTCTTC
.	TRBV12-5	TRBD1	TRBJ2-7	CASVSGRDRGTYEQYF	TGTGCTAGTGTTTCGGGACGGGACAGGGGAACCTACGAGCAGTACTTC
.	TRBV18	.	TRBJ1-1	CASSPPSRSEAFF	TGTGCCAGCTCACCACCGTCTAGGTCTGAAGCTTTCTTT
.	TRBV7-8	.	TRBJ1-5	CASSFDRRDQPQHF	TGTGCCAGCAGCTTCGACAGGAGAGATCAGCCCCAGCATTTT
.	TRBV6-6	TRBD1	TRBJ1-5	CASSSWDRGDGPQHF	TGTGCCAGCAGTTCCTGGGACAGGGGGGACGGGCCCCAGCATTTT
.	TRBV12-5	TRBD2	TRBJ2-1	CASGLASGTIHEQFF	TGTGCTAGTGGTTTGGCCTCCGGGACTATACATGAGCAGTTCTTC
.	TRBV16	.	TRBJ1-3	CASSQRTGTGNTIYF	TGTGCCAGCAGCCAAAGGACGGGAACTGGAAACACCATATATTTT
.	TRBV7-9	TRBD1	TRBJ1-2	CASSGGGRGYTF	TGTGCCAGCAGCGGAGGGGGCCGGGGCTACACCTTC
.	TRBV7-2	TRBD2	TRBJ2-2	CASSLIREGGELFF	TGTGCCAGCAGCTTGATAAGGGAGGGCGGGGAGCTGTTTTTT
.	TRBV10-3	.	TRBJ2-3	CAISGAGSMDTQYF	TGTGCCATCAGCGGGGCGGGGTCCATGGATACGCAGTATTTT
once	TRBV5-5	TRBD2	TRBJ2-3	CASTRGGPDTQYF	TGTGCCAGCACCCGGGGGGGTCCAGATACGCAGTATTTT
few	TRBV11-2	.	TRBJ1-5	CASSLDPTFQPQHF	TGTGCCAGCAGCTTAGATCCTACCTTTCAGCCCCAGCATTTT
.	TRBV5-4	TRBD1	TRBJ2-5	CASSPGQGYETQYF	TGTGCCAGCTCCCCGGGACAGGGTTACGAGACCCAGTACTTC
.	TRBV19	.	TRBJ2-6	CASSIQHSGANVLTF	TGTGCCAGTAGTATCCAACACTCTGGGGCCAACGTCCTGACTTTC